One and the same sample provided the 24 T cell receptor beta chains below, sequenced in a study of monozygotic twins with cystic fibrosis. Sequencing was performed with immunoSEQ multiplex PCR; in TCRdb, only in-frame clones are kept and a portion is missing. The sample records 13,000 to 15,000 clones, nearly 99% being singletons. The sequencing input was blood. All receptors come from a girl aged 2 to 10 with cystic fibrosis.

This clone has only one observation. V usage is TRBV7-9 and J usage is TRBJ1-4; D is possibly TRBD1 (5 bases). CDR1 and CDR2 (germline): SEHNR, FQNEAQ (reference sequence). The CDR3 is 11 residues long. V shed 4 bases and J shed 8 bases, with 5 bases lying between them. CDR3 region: CASSYREKLFF. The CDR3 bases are TGTGCCAGCAGCTACAGGGAAAAACTGTTTTTT.

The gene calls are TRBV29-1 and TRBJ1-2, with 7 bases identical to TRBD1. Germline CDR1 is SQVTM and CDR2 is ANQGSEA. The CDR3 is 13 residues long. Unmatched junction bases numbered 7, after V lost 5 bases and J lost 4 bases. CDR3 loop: CSVLTGDSYGYTF. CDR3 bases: TGCAGCGTTCTGACCGGGGACAGCTATGGCTACACCTTC.

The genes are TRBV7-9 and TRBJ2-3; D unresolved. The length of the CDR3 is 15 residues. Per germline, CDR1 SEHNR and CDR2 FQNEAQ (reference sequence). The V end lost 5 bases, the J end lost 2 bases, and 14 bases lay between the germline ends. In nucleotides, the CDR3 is TGTGCCAGCAGCAGAGCAAGCCTTGACACAGATACGCAGTATTTT. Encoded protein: CASSRASLDTDTQYF.

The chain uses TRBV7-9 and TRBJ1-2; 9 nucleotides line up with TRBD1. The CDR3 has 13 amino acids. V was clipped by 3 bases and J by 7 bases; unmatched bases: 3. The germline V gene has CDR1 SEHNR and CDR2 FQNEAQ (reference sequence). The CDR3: CASSLGQGGGYTF. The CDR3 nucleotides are TGTGCCAGCAGCTTGGGACAGGGAGGTGGCTACACCTTC.

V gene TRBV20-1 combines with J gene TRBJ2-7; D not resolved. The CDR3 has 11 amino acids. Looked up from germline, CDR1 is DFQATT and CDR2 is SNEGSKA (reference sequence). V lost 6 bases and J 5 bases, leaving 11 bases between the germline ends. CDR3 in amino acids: CSASPGHEQYF. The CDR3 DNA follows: TGCAGTGCCAGCCCGGGTCACGAGCAGTACTTC.

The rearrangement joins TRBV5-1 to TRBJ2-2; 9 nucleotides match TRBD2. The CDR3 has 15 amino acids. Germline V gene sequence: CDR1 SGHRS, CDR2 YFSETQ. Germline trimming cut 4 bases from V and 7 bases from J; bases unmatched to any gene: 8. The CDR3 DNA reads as TGCGCCAGCAGCGGGACTAGCAATACGATCGGGGAGCTGTTTTTT. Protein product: CASSGTSNTIGELFF.

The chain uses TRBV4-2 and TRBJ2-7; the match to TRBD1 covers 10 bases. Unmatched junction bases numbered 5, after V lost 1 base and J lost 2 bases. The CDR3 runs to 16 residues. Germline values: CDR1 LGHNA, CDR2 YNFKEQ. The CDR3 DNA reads TGTGCCAGCAGCCAAGCCGGGACAGGGGTAACCTACGAGCAGTACTTC. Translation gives CASSQAGTGVTYEQYF.

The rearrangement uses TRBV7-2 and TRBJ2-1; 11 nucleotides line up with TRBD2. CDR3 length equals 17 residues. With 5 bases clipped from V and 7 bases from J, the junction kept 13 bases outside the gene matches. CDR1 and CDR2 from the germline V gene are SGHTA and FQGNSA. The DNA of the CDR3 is TGTGCCAGCAGCCCGCACCCAACTAGCGGGAGTATGAATGAGCAGTTCTTC. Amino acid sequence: CASSPHPTSGSMNEQFF.

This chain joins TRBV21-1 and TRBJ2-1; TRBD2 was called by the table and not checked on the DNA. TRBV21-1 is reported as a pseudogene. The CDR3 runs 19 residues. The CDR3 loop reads CASSKCCASGPFSYNEQFF. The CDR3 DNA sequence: TGTGCCAGCAGCAAATGTTGTGCTAGCGGGCCCTTCTCCTACAATGAGCAGTTCTTC.

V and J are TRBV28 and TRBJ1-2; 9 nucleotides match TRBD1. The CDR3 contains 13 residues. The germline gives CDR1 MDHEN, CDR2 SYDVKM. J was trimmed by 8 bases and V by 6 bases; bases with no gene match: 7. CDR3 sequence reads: CASSGEGQGGYTF. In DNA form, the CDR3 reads TGTGCCAGCAGCGGGGAGGGACAGGGCGGCTACACCTTC.

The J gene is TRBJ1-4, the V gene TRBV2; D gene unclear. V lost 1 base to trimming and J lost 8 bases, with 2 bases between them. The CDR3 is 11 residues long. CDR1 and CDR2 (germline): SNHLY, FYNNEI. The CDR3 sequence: CASSEGEKLFF. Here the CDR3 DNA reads TGTGCCAGCAGTGAAGGAGAAAAACTGTTTTTT.

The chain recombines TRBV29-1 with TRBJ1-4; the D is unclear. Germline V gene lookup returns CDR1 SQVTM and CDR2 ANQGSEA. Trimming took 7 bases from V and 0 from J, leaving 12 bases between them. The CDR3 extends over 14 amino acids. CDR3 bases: TGCAGCGCATCGGACCGATCAACTAATGAAAAACTGTTTTTT. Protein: CSASDRSTNEKLFF.

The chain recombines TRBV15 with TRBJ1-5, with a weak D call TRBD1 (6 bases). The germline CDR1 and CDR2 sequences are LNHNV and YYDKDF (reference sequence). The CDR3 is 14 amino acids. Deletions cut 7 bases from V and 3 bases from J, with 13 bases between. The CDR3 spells CATKTGQSNQPQHF. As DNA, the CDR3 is TGTGCCACCAAGACAGGACAGTCCAATCAGCCCCAGCATTTT.

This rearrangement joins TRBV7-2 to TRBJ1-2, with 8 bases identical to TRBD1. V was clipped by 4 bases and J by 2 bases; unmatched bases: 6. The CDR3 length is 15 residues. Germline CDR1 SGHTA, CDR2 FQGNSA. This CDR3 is CASSSGQGHNYGYTF. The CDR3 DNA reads TGTGCCAGCAGCTCCGGACAGGGTCACAACTATGGCTACACCTTC.

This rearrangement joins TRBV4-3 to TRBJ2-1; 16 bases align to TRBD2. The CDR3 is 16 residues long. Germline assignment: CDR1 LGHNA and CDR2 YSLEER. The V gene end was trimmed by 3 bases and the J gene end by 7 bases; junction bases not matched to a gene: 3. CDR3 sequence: CASSQGLAGGWNEQFF. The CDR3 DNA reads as TGCGCCAGCAGCCAGGGACTAGCGGGAGGGTGGAATGAGCAGTTCTTC.

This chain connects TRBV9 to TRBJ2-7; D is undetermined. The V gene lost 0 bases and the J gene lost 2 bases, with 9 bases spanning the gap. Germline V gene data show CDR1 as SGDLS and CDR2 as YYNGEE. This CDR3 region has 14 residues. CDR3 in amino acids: CASSVGQNTYEQYF. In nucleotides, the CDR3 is TGTGCCAGCAGCGTAGGGCAGAACACCTACGAGCAGTACTTC.

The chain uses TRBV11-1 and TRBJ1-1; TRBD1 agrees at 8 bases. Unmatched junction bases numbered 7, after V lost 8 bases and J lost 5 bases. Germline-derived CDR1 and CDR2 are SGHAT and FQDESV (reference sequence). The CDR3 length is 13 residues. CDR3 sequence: CASSRTGQTEAFF. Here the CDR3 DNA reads TGTGCCAGCTCCCGGACAGGGCAAACTGAAGCTTTCTTT.

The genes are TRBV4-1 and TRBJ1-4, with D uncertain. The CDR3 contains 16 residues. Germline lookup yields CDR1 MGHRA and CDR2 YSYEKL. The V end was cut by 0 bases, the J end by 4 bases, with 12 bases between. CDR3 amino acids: CASSQDPGGINEKLFF. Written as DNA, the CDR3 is TGCGCCAGCAGCCAAGATCCAGGCGGAATTAATGAAAAACTGTTTTTT.

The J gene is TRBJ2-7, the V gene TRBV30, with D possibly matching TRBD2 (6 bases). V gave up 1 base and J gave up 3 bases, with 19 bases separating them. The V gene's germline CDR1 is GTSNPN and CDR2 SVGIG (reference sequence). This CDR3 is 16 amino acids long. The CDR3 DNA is TGTGCCTGGAGTGCCCTGGGTGTACCGGGGGTCTACGAGCAGTACTTC. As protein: CAWSALGVPGVYEQYF.

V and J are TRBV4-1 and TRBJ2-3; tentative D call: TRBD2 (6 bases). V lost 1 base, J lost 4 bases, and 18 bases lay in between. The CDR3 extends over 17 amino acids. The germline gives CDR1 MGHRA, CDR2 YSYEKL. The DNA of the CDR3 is TGCGCCAGCAGCCAAGTAGGAGTCGGGAGAGGTCCAGATACGCAGTATTTT. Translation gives CASSQVGVGRGPDTQYF.

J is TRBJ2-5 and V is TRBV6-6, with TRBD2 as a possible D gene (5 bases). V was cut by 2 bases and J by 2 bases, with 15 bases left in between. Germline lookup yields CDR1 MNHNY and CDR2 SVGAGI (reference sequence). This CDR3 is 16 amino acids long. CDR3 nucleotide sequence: TGTGCCAGCAGTTACCATCCCGGGCGGGTTCAAGAGACCCAGTACTTC. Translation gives CASSYHPGRVQETQYF.

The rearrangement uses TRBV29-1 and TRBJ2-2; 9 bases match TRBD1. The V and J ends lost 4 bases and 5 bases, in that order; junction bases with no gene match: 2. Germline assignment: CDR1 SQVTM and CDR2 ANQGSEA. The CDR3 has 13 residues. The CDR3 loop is CSVGTGDTGELFF. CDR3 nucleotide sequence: TGCAGCGTTGGGACAGGGGATACCGGGGAGCTGTTTTTT.

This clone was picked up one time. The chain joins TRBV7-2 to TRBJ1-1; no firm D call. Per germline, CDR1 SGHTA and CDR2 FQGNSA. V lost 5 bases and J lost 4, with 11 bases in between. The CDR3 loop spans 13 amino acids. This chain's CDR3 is CASSPWEGTEAFF. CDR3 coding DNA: TGTGCCAGCAGCCCCTGGGAGGGCACTGAAGCTTTCTTT.

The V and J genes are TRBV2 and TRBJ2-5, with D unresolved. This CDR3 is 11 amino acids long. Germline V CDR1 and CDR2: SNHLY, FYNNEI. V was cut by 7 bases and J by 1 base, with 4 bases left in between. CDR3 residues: CASTIQETQYF. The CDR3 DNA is TGTGCCAGCACCATCCAAGAGACCCAGTACTTC.